A few counts support the clone carrying this TCR beta chain. Antigen: not known. The use of genomic DNA as template underpinned the TCR beta VDJ and CDR3 profiling. TCRdb ran MiXCR on the reads and lists one entry per CDR3 protein. In the table there are 400,000 to 600,000 distinct CDR3 sequences, roughly a third of which are singletons. Selection for sequencing was limited to patients who had shown CD8+CD57+ cell expansion by flow cytometry. These data come from a study of CD8+CD57+ T cells in acquired aplastic anemia. Study-level background: Quantities of DNA derived from sorted CD4+ and CD8+ cells averaged around 3.2 ug. Findings of the study overall: The number of CD8+ CDR3 sequences shared by patients and controls was roughly 30.

The sample consisted of sorted CD4+, CD8+, or CD8+CD57+ T cells (not recorded which) from PBMCs. This clonotype originated in a human donor with aplastic anemia.

Written as DNA, the CDR3 is TGTGCCAGCAGCCCAGTGACAGGGGTATACGATGGCTACACCTTC. Its translation is CASSPVTGVYDGYTF. The rearrangement links TRBV7-2 to TRBJ1-2; 8 bases match TRBD1. Losses at the gene ends were 5 bases for V and 6 bases for J; bases not matched to a gene: 11. This CDR3 has 15 residues. Germline CDR1 SGHTA, CDR2 FQGNSA.